Listed here are 11 T cell receptor beta chains from one sample, sequenced in a study of T cell responses to AZD1222 COVID-19 vaccine. Assay: immunoSEQ multiplex PCR; the TCRdb copy retains only in-frame clones and omits some. The sample includes tens of thousands of clones, 85% to 90% seen only once; the top ten take 10% to 13%. Sequencing was performed on peripheral blood, taken on day 0 of AZD1222 vaccination. These receptors were taken from an adult in good health.

The chain carries TRBV5-5 and TRBJ2-5; D is unclear. Germline V gene data show CDR1 as SGHKS and CDR2 as YYEKEE (reference sequence). This CDR3 has 15 amino acids. V was cut by 0 bases and J by 0 bases, with 9 bases left in between. The CDR3 coding sequence is TGTGCCAGCAGCTTGGCTCTTTTCTACCAAGAGACCCAGTACTTC. This sequence encodes CASSLALFYQETQYF.

The chain links TRBV6-5 to TRBJ1-6; D is ambiguous. Germline V gives CDR1 MNHEY, CDR2 SVGAGI. V shed 7 bases and J shed 7 bases, with 14 bases lying between them. The CDR3 runs 14 residues. The CDR3 is CASMSEKENSPLHF. The CDR3 coding sequence is TGTGCCAGCATGTCAGAGAAGGAGAATTCACCCCTCCACTTT.

V and J are TRBV6-1 and TRBJ1-4, with 10 bases aligning to TRBD1. This CDR3 spans 17 amino acids. Trimming cost V 4 bases and J 0 bases; bases outside gene matches: 5. In germline, CDR1 is MNHNS, CDR2 SASEGT. CDR3 protein: CASSVRDRGTTNEKLFF. CDR3 bases: TGTGCCAGCAGTGTACGGGACAGGGGCACAACTAATGAAAAACTGTTTTTT.

The V call is TRBV7-8, the J call TRBJ2-7; 11 nucleotides line up with TRBD2. The CDR3 consists of 17 residues. Germline V gives CDR1 SGHVS, CDR2 FQNEAQ. With 5 bases clipped from V and 2 bases from J, the junction kept 11 bases outside the gene matches. The CDR3 is CASSLIAGGPVTYEQYF. In DNA form, the CDR3 reads TGTGCCAGCAGCCTCATAGCGGGAGGGCCTGTAACCTACGAGCAGTACTTC.

The V gene is TRBV7-2, the J gene TRBJ2-2; TRBD2 matches 16 bases. Germline assignment: CDR1 SGHTA and CDR2 FQGNSA. Trimming at V came to 4 bases and at J to 5 bases, leaving 1 base not matched to a gene. This CDR3 comprises 16 residues. The CDR3 sequence: CASSWGLAGGTGELFF. The CDR3, as DNA: TGTGCCAGCAGCTGGGGACTAGCGGGAGGGACCGGGGAGCTGTTTTTT.

This clone was seen once. The V call is TRBV9, the J call TRBJ1-1; D call uncertain. Trimming shortened V by 0 bases and J by 1 base, and 4 bases separated the two germline ends. The CDR3 runs to 13 residues. Germline CDR1 reads SGDLS; CDR2 reads YYNGEE. The CDR3 DNA follows: TGTGCCAGCAGCGTAGCAGGGAACACTGAAGCTTTCTTT. It encodes CASSVAGNTEAFF.

This chain uses TRBV12-3 or TRBV12-4 with TRBJ1-5, with no clear D. The CDR3 sequence is 13 residues long. Trimming left V 3 bases short and J 4 bases short, with 7 bases between. The CDR3 sequence is CASSLEVNQPQHF. CDR3 in DNA: TGTGCCAGCAGTTTGGAGGTAAATCAGCCCCAGCATTTT.

The CDR3 DNA reads TGTGCCAGCAGCGTATACACTGGCCCCGACACTGAAGCTTTCTTT. Its protein is CASSVYTGPDTEAFF. V usage is TRBV9 and J usage is TRBJ1-1; D remains ambiguous. Germline CDR1 is SGDLS and CDR2 is YYNGEE. Trimming pared 1 base from V and 3 bases from J, leaving 13 bases between. The CDR3 runs 15 residues.

The chain uses TRBV28 and TRBJ2-4, with 7 nucleotides matching TRBD1. Germline V gene lookup returns CDR1 MDHEN and CDR2 SYDVKM. After removal of 10 bases from V and 8 bases from J, the junction contained 11 bases not matched to a gene. The CDR3 runs to 13 residues. The chain's CDR3 is CATRTGGGYIQYF. The CDR3 DNA follows: TGTGCCACCCGGACAGGAGGCGGGTACATTCAGTACTTC.

This clone showed up just once. The chain recombines TRBV5-1 with TRBJ2-5, with D possibly being TRBD2 (5 bases). Trimming removed 0 bases from V and 4 bases from J, with 13 bases in between. Germline values: CDR1 SGHRS, CDR2 YFSETQ. This CDR3 contains 15 residues. Written as DNA, the CDR3 is TGCGCCAGCAGCTTGGTCGCAGGCAGCGGAGAGACCCAGTACTTC. It codes for CASSLVAGSGETQYF.

The V call is TRBV5-1, the J call TRBJ2-2, with TRBD1 as a possible D gene (6 bases). CDR3 length: 14 residues. Trimming cost V 6 bases and J 3 bases, with 12 bases left between them. CDR1 is SGHRS and CDR2 is YFSETQ in the germline V gene. CDR3 amino acids: CASTRTVDTGELFF. The CDR3 coding sequence is TGCGCCAGCACTCGGACAGTTGACACCGGGGAGCTGTTTTTT.